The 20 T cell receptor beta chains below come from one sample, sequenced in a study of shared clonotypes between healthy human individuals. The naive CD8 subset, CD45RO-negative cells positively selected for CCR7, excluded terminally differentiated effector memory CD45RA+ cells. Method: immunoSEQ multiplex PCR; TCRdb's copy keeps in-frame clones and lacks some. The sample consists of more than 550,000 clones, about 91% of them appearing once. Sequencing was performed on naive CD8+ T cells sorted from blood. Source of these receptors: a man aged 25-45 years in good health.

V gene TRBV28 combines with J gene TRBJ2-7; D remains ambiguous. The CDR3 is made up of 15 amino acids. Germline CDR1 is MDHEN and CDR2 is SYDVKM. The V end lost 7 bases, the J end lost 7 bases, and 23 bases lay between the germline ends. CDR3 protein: CASTSISALLGEQYF. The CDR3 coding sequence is TGTGCCAGCACATCAATATCGGCCCTTTTGGGGGAGCAGTACTTC.

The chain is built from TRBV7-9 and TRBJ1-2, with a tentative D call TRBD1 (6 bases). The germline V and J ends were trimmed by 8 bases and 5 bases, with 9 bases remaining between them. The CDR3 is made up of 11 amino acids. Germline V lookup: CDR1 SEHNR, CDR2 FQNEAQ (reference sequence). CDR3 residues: CASGDIYGYTF. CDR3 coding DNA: TGTGCCAGCGGGGACATTTATGGCTACACCTTC.

The CDR3 region is CASEGKLGLDTGELFF. In DNA form, the CDR3 reads TGTGCCAGTGAGGGGAAATTGGGGTTGGACACCGGGGAGCTGTTTTTT. The gene calls are TRBV2 and TRBJ2-2; D assignment may be TRBD1 or TRBD2 (5 bases each). In germline, CDR1 is SNHLY, CDR2 FYNNEI. This CDR3 is 16 amino acids long. With 9 bases removed from V and 3 bases from J, the gap between germline ends came to 20 bases.

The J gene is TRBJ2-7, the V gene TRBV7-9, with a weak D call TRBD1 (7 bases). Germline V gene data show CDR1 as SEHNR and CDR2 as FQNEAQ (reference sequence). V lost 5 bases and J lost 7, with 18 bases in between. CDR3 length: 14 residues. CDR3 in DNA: TGTGCCAGCAGCCTAGGGGGCGGGGCCCTTGAGCAGTACTTC. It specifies CASSLGGGALEQYF.

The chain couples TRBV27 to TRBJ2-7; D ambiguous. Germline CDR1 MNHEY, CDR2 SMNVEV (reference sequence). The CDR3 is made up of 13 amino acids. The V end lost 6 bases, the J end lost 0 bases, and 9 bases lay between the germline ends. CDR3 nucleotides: TGTGCCAGCAGGCCGGGCCCCTCCTACGAGCAGTACTTC. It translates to CASRPGPSYEQYF.

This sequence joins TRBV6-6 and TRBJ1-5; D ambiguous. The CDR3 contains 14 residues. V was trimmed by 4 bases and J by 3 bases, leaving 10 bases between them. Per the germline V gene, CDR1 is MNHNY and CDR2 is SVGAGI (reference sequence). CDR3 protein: CASSWDPINQPQHF. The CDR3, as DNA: TGTGCCAGCAGTTGGGATCCGATCAATCAGCCCCAGCATTTT.

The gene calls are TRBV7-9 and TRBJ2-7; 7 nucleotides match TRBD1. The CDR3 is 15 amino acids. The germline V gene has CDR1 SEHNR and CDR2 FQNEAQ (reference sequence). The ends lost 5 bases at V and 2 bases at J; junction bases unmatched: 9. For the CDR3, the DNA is TGTGCCAGCAGCCACGGGACAGCTCAACCCTACGAGCAGTACTTC. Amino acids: CASSHGTAQPYEQYF. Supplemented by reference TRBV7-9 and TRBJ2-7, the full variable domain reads DTGVSQNPRHKITKRGQNVTFRCDPISEHNRLYWYRQTLGQGPEFLTYFQNEAQLEKSRLLSDRFSAERPKGSFSTLEIQRTEQGDSAMYLCASSHGTAQPYEQYFGPGTRLTVT.

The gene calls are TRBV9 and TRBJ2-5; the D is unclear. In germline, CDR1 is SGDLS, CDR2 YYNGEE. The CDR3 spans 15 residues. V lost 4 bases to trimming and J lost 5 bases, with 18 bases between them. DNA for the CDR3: TGTGCCAGCAGCCCCTCCACGGCCCTAGGGGAGACCCAGTACTTC. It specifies CASSPSTALGETQYF.

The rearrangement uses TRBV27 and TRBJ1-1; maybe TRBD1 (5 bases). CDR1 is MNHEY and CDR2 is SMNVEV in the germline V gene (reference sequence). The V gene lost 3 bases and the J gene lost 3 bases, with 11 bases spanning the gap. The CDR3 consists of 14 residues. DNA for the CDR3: TGTGCCAGCAGTTTGGGGGGGATGGACACTGAAGCTTTCTTT. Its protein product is CASSLGGMDTEAFF.

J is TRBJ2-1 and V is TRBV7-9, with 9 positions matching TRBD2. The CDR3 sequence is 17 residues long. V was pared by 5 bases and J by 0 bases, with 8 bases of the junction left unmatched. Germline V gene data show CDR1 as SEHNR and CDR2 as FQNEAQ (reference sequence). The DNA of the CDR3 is TGTGCCAGCAGCACACGGACTAGCGCATACTCCTACAATGAGCAGTTCTTC. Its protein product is CASSTRTSAYSYNEQFF.

CDR3 protein: CASSAGTRDQETQYF. The DNA of the CDR3 is TGTGCCAGCAGCGCCGGGACTAGGGACCAAGAGACCCAGTACTTC. V and J are TRBV9 and TRBJ2-5; TRBD2 agrees at 8 bases. This CDR3 contains 15 residues. Germline V gene lookup returns CDR1 SGDLS and CDR2 YYNGEE. J gave up 0 bases and V 3 bases, and 4 bases lay outside the gene matches.

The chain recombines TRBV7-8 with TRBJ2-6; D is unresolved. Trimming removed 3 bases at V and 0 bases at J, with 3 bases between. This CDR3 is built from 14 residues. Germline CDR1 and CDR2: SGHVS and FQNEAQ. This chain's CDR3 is CASSFGSGANVLTF. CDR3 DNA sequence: TGTGCCAGCAGCTTCGGCTCTGGGGCCAACGTCCTGACTTTC.

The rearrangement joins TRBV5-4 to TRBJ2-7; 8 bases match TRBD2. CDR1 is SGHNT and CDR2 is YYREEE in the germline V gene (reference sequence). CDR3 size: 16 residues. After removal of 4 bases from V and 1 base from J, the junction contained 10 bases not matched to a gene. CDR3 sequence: CASSPPGGANSYEQYF. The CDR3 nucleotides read TGTGCCAGCAGCCCCCCGGGGGGGGCCAATTCCTACGAGCAGTACTTC.

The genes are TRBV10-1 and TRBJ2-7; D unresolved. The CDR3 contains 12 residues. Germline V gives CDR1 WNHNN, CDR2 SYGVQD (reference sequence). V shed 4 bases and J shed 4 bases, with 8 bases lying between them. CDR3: CASSGTEYEQYF. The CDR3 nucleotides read TGCGCCAGCAGTGGTACAGAATACGAGCAGTACTTC.

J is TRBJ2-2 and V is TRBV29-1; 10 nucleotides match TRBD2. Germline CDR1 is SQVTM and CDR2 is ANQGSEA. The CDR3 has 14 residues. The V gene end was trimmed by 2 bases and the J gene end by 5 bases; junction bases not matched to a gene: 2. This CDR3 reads CSVELAGVTGELFF. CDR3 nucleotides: TGCAGCGTTGAACTAGCGGGAGTTACCGGGGAGCTGTTTTTT.

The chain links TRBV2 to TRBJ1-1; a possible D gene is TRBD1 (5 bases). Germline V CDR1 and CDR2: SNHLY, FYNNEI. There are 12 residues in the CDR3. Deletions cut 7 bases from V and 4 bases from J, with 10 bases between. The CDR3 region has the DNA TGTGCCAGCATCGGCGGGGCCACTGAAGCTTTCTTT. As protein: CASIGGATEAFF.

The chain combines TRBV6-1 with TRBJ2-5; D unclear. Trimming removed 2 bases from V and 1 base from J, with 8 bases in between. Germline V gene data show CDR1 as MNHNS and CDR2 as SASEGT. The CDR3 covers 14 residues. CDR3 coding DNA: TGTGCCAGCAGTGAACAGGCGATCCAAGAGACCCAGTACTTC. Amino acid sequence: CASSEQAIQETQYF.

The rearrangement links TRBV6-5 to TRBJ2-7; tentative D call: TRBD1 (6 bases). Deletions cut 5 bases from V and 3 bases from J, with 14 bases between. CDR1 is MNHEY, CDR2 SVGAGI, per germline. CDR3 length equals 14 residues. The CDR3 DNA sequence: TGTGCCAGCAGTCCCCGGGACACCTACTACGAGCAGTACTTC. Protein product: CASSPRDTYYEQYF.

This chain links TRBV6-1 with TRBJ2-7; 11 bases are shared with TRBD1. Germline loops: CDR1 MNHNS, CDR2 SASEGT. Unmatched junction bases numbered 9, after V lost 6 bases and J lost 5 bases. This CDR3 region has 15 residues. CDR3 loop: CASREGTGGTHEQYF. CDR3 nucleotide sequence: TGTGCCAGCAGGGAGGGGACAGGGGGTACCCACGAGCAGTACTTC.

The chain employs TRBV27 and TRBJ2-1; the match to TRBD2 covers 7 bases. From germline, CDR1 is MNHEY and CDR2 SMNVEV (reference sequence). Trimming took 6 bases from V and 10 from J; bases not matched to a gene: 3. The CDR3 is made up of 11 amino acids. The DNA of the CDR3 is TGTGCCAGCAGGTCCGGGAGGGAGCAGTTCTTC. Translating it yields CASRSGREQFF.